This T cell receptor beta chain originates from a study of blood T cell repertoires in COVID-19. Study information: The United States, Italy and Spain provided the acute and convalescent COVID-19 samples. Sources were T cells, B-cell-depleted T cells, or PBMCs; the material itself was cDNA or gDNA.

V lost 7 bases to trimming and J lost 0 bases; unmatched junction nucleotides: 7. The CDR3 covers 16 residues. Germline V CDR1 and CDR2: SNHLY, FYNNEI. Source study methods: Reference gene primer amplification gave estimated nucleated cell counts. Libraries were prepared by immunoSEQ multiplex PCR; TCRdb keeps only in-frame clonotypes and omits some of them. Clone size and V and J calls were adopted from that table, with D and trimming inferred from the DNA. The profile shows under 250,000 clones, around 90% of them singletons. Material for sequencing was peripheral blood. The sequence came from a man aged 60-69 years who had recovered from COVID-19. The V call is TRBV2, the J call TRBJ1-1, with 11 bases identical to TRBD1. The CDR3 DNA sequence: TGTGCCAGCACTGGGACAGGGGGGGTCATGAACACTGAAGCTTTCTTT. The encoded protein is CASTGTGGVMNTEAFF.